Shown below are 13 T cell receptor beta chains from a single sample sequenced in a study of CD8+ T cells in alopecia areata. The sequencing template was cDNA reverse transcribed from extracted RNA. Profiled with immunoSEQ multiplex PCR; TCRdb holds only in-frame clones, not every one. The sample contains 150,000 to 200,000 clones, less than 70% of which appear only once. Treatment described: oral pan-JAK inhibitor, 5-10 mg twice daily. This sample comprised CD4+ T cells sorted from blood, obtained at week 24, from a patient treated with tofacitinib. Source of these receptors: a human donor with alopecia areata.

Here the CDR3 reads CASGTGRNQPQHF. CDR3 in DNA: TGTGCCAGCGGGACAGGGAGAAATCAGCCCCAGCATTTT. The chain is built from TRBV2 and TRBJ1-5; 9 bases agree with TRBD1. The CDR3 is 13 amino acids. Germline CDR1 reads SNHLY; CDR2 reads FYNNEI. V dropped 8 bases and J dropped 4; count of bases not matched to a gene: 3.

The chain joins TRBV19 to TRBJ1-6; TRBD1 agrees at 11 bases. Germline values: CDR1 LNHDA, CDR2 SQIVND (reference sequence). V shed 5 bases and J 8 bases; nucleotides not matched to a gene: 8. The CDR3 covers 16 residues. The CDR3 DNA reads TGTGCCAGTAGTCCACGGACAGGGGGCAGGGATTCACCCCTCCACTTT. Translating gives CASSPRTGGRDSPLHF.

This chain uses TRBV27 with TRBJ2-2; no reliable D call. The CDR3 has 16 residues. V was pared by 3 bases and J by 6 bases, with 17 bases between. Germline V gene data show CDR1 as MNHEY and CDR2 as SMNVEV (reference sequence). DNA of the CDR3: TGTGCCAGCAGTTTGCCGGGTGGTGGTCATCCCGGGGAGCTGTTTTTT. Translated, it gives CASSLPGGGHPGELFF.

This clone has only a few counts. This rearrangement joins TRBV15 to TRBJ2-1; perhaps TRBD1 as D (6 bases). This CDR3 is 15 amino acids long. Trimming removed 1 base at V and 10 bases at J, with 17 bases between. Per germline, CDR1 LNHNV and CDR2 YYDKDF (reference sequence). The CDR3 DNA is TGTGCCACCAGCAGAGTTGTGGGGACACGGGGAGAGCAGTTCTTC. Translating gives CATSRVVGTRGEQFF. The full variable domain, in which reference TRBV15 and TRBJ2-1 provide the parts outside the CDR3, is DAMVIQNPRYQVTQFGKPVTLSCSQTLNHNVMYWYQQKSSQAPKLLFHYYDKDFNNEADTPDNFQSRRPNTSFCFLDIRSPGLGDTAMYLCATSRVVGTRGEQFFGPGTRLTVL.

The chain is built from TRBV19 and TRBJ2-5, with 7 bases aligning to TRBD2. V dropped 5 bases and J dropped 4; count of bases not matched to a gene: 16. The CDR3 runs 17 residues. From germline, CDR1 is LNHDA and CDR2 SQIVND (reference sequence). CDR3 bases: TGTGCCAGTAGTCCTCCTCCCTTGGGGACTATCGGAGAGACCCAGTACTTC. This translates into CASSPPPLGTIGETQYF.

The chain recombines TRBV2 with TRBJ2-5, with 8 bases aligning to TRBD1. Trimming at V came to 7 bases and at J to 5 bases, leaving 6 bases not matched to a gene. The CDR3 consists of 13 residues. Germline V gene sequence: CDR1 SNHLY, CDR2 FYNNEI. CDR3 bases: TGTGCCAGCACACGGACAGGGCAGGAGACCCAGTACTTC. This encodes CASTRTGQETQYF.

This clone was counted a single time. The rearrangement links TRBV30 to TRBJ1-6; D not resolved. The CDR3 is 14 amino acids. V lost 4 bases and J lost 6, with 13 bases in between. Germline V gene sequence: CDR1 GTSNPN, CDR2 SVGIG (reference sequence). In nucleotides, the CDR3 is TGTGCCTGGACCCCTTGGGATCTTAATTCACCCCTCCACTTT. It is translated as CAWTPWDLNSPLHF.

The V call is TRBV11-2, the J call TRBJ1-1, with D perhaps matching TRBD1 (6 bases). CDR1 SGHAT and CDR2 FQNNGV come from the germline V gene. The CDR3 loop spans 12 amino acids. Trimming shortened V by 3 bases and J by 9 bases, and 11 bases separated the two germline ends. The CDR3 coding sequence is TGTGCCAGCAGCTTGAGCACAGGGCAAGCTTTCTTT. It encodes CASSLSTGQAFF.

Here the CDR3 reads CASSLWGPEAFF. DNA for the CDR3: TGTGCCAGCAGCTTATGGGGCCCTGAAGCTTTCTTT. The V call is TRBV7-9, the J call TRBJ1-1, with D possibly matching TRBD1 (5 bases). The CDR3 loop spans 12 amino acids. Germline V lookup: CDR1 SEHNR, CDR2 FQNEAQ (reference sequence). The V gene lost 2 bases and the J gene lost 6 bases, with 7 bases spanning the gap.

This chain links TRBV28 with TRBJ1-4; no reliable D call. This CDR3 region has 15 residues. Germline V gene lookup returns CDR1 MDHEN and CDR2 SYDVKM. The germline V and J ends were trimmed by 3 bases and 1 base, with 9 bases remaining between them. In nucleotides, the CDR3 is TGTGCCAGCAGTTTGTCAACGGGAACTAATGAAAAACTGTTTTTT. As protein: CASSLSTGTNEKLFF.

This CDR3 reads CSVAGTEAFF. In DNA, the CDR3 is TGCAGCGTTGCGGGGACTGAAGCTTTCTTT. The V and J genes are TRBV29-1 and TRBJ1-1; D call uncertain. Trimming took off 4 bases at V and 5 bases at J, with 5 bases between the two ends. This CDR3 is built from 10 residues. Germline values: CDR1 SQVTM, CDR2 ANQGSEA.

To note about this clone: A read error may produce the germline difference seen at one junction end. The chain has TRBV7-9 and TRBJ1-2, with D unclear. CDR3 length equals 8 residues. Germline CDR1 SEHNR, CDR2 FQNEAQ (reference sequence). The CDR3 DNA sequence: TGTGCCAGCAGCTTAGCCTCCTTC. Residues: CASSLASF.

This sequence joins TRBV6-5 and TRBJ1-1; D remains ambiguous. Trimming shortened V by 8 bases and J by 4 bases, and 11 bases separated the two germline ends. Germline V gene data show CDR1 as MNHEY and CDR2 as SVGAGI. CDR3 size: 12 residues. CDR3 sequence (DNA): TGTGCCAGCTTTGATCGGTTCACTGAAGCTTTCTTT. Translating it yields CASFDRFTEAFF.